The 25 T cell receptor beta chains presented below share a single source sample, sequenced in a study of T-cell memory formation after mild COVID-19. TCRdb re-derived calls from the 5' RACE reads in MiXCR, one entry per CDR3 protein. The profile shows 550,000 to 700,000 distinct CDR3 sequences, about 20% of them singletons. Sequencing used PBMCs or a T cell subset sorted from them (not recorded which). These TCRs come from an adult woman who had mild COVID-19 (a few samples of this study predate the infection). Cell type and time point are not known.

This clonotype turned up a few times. The CDR3 is CASSPLWASGSNEQYF. The CDR3 bases are TGTGCCAGCAGCCCACTATGGGCTAGCGGGAGTAACGAGCAGTACTTC. The chain uses TRBV11-2 and TRBJ2-7; TRBD2 matches 10 bases. Germline CDR1 SGHAT, CDR2 FQNNGV. This CDR3 spans 16 amino acids. V shed 5 bases and J 5 bases; nucleotides not matched to a gene: 12. The full variable domain, in which reference TRBV11-2 and TRBJ2-7 provide the parts outside the CDR3, is EAGVAQSPRYKIIEKRQSVAFWCNPISGHATLYWYQQILGQGPKLLIQFQNNGVVDDSQLPKDRFSAERLKGVDSTLKIQPAKLEDSAVYLCASSPLWASGSNEQYFGPGTRLTVT.

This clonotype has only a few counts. This CDR3 reads CASSKGNQPQHF. The DNA of the CDR3 is TGTGCCAGTAGCAAGGGCAATCAGCCCCAGCATTTT. The V gene is TRBV19, the J gene TRBJ1-5; no definite D call. The CDR3 has 12 residues. V was pared by 6 bases and J by 2 bases, with 5 bases between. CDR1 is LNHDA, CDR2 SQIVND, per germline (reference sequence).

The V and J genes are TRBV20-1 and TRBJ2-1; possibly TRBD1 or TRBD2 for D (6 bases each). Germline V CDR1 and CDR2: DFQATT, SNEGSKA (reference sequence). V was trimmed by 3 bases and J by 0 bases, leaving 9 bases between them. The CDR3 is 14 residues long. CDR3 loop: CSAREGGSYNEQFF. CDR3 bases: TGCAGTGCTAGGGAGGGGGGCTCCTACAATGAGCAGTTCTTC.

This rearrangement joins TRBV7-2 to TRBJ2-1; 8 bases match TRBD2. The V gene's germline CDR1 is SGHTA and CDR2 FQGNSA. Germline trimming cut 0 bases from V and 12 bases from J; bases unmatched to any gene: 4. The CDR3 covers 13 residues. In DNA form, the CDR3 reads TGTGCCAGCAGCTTAGCATTGGCGGGAGGGCAGTTCTTC. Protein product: CASSLALAGGQFF.

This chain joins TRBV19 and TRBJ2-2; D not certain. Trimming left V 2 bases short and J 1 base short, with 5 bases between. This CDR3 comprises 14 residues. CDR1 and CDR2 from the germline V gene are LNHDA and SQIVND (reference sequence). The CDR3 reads CASSISENTGELFF. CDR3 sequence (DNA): TGTGCCAGTAGTATATCAGAGAACACCGGGGAGCTGTTTTTT.

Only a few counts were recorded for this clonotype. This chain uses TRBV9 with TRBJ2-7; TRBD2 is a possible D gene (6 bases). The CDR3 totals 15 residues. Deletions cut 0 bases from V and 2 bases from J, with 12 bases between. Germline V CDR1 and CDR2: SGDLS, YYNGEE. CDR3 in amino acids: CASSVGPSVAYEQYF. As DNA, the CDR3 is TGTGCCAGCAGCGTAGGGCCTAGCGTAGCCTACGAGCAGTACTTC.

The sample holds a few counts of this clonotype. CDR3 coding DNA: TGTGCCAGCAACGTCTGGGGACAGGGTCGCTACGAGCAGTACTTC. Amino acids: CASNVWGQGRYEQYF. The chain combines TRBV6-2 or TRBV6-3 with TRBJ2-7; TRBD1 matches 9 bases. Losses at the gene ends were 7 bases for V and 3 bases for J; bases not matched to a gene: 10. The CDR3 is 15 amino acids. Germline assignment: CDR1 MNHEY and CDR2 SVGEGT.

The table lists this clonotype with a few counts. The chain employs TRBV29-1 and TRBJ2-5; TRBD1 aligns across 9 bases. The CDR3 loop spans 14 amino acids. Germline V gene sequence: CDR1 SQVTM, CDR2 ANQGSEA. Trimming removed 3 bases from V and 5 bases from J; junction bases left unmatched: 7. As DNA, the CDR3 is TGCAGCGTTGAGGAGGGAGGGACAGGGGAGACCCAGTACTTC. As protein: CSVEEGGTGETQYF. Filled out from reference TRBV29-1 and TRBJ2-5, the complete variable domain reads SAVISQKPSRDICQRGTSLTIQCQVDSQVTMMFWYRQQPGQSLTLIATANQGSEATYESGFVIDKFPISRPNLTFSTLTVSNMSPEDSSIYLCSVEEGGTGETQYFGPGTRLLVL.

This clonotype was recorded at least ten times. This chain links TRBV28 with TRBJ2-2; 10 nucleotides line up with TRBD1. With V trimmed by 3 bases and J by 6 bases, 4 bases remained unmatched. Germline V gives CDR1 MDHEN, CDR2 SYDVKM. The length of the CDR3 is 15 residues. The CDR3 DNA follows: TGTGCCAGCAGTTTCAGGGGACAGGGGCCCGGGGAGCTGTTTTTT. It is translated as CASSFRGQGPGELFF.

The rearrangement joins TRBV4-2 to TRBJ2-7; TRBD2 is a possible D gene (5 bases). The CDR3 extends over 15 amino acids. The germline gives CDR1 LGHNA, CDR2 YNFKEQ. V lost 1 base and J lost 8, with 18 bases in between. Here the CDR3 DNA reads TGTGCCAGCAGCCAAGGAACATTGGAGGATCCCCAGCAGTACTTC. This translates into CASSQGTLEDPQQYF.

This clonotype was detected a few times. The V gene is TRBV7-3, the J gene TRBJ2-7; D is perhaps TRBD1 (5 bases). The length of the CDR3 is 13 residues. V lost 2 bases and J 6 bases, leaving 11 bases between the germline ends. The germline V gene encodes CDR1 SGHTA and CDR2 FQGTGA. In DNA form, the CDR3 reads TGTGCCAGCAGCTTAGCCCCAGGGTCCGAGCAGTACTTC. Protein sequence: CASSLAPGSEQYF.

The CDR3 DNA sequence: TGTGCCAGCCGTGTTGGGGCCAACGTCCTGACTTTC. Translation gives CASRVGANVLTF. The chain is built from TRBV6-1 and TRBJ2-6; no definite D call. The CDR3 contains 12 residues. Germline CDR1 MNHNS, CDR2 SASEGT. V was pared by 8 bases and J by 3 bases, with 5 bases between.

This chain's CDR3 is CASSISGTGGSPLHF. The CDR3 coding sequence is TGTGCCAGCAGCATATCCGGGACAGGGGGTTCACCCCTCCACTTT. V usage is TRBV7-3 and J usage is TRBJ1-6, with TRBD1 matching 11 bases. Losses at the gene ends were 5 bases for V and 9 bases for J; bases not matched to a gene: 6. CDR1 is SGHTA, CDR2 FQGTGA, per germline. This CDR3 contains 15 residues.

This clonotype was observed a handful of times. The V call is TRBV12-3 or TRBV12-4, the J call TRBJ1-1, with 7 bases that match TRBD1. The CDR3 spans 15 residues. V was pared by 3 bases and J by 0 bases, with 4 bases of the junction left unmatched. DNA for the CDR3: TGTGCCAGCAGTTTGACAGGGAAAATGAACACTGAAGCTTTCTTT. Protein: CASSLTGKMNTEAFF.

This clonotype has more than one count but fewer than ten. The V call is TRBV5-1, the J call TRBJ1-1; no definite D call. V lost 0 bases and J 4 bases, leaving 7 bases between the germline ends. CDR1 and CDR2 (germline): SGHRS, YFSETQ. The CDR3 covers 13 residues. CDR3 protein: CASSLAASTEAFF. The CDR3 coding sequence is TGCGCCAGCAGCTTGGCAGCGAGCACTGAAGCTTTCTTT.

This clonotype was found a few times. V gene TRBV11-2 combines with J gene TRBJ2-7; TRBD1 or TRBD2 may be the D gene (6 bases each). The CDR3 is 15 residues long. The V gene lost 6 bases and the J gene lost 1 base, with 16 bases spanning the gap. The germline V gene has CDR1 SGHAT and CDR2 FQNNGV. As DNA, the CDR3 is TGTGCCAGCAGAGCCCCCGGAGGGGGGTCCTACGAGCAGTACTTC. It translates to CASRAPGGGSYEQYF.

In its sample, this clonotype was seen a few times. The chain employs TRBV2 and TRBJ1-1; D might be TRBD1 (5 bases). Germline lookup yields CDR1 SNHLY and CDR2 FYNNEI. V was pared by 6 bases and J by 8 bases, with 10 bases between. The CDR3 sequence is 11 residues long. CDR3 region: CASRARGEAFF. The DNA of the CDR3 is TGTGCCAGCAGGGCGAGGGGCGAAGCTTTCTTT.

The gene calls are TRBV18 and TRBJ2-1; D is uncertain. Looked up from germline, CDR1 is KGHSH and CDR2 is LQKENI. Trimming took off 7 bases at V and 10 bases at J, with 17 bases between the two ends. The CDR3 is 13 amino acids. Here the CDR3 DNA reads TGTGCCAGCTACTATGGTTCGGAGTCCGAGCAGTTCTTC. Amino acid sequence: CASYYGSESEQFF. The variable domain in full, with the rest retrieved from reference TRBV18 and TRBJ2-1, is NAGVMQNPRHLVRRRGQEARLRCSPMKGHSHVYWYRQLPEEGLKFMVYLQKENIIDESGMPKERFSAEFPKEGPSILRIQQVVRGDSAAYFCASYYGSESEQFFGPGTRLTVL.

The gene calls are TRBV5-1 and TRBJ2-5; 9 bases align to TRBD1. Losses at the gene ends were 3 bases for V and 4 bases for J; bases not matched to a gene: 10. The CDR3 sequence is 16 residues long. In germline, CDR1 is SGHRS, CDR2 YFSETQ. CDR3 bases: TGCGCCAGCAGCTCGGCCGGACAGGGGAACGGAGAGACCCAGTACTTC. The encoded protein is CASSSAGQGNGETQYF. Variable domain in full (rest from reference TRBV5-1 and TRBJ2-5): KAGVTQTPRYLIKTRGQQVTLSCSPISGHRSVSWYQQTPGQGLQFLFEYFSETQRNKGNFPGRFSGRQFSNSRSEMNVSTLELGDSALYLCASSSAGQGNGETQYFGPGTRLLVL.

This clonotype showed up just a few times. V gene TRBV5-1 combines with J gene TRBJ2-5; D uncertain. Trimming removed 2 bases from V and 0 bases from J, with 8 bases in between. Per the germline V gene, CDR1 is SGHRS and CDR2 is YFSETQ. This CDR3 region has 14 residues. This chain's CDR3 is CASSFLRDQETQYF. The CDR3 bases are TGCGCCAGCAGCTTTCTAAGGGACCAAGAGACCCAGTACTTC.

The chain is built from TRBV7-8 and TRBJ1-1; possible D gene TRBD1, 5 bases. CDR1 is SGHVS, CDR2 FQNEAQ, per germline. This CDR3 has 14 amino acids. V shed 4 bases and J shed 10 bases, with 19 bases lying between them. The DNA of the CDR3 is TGTGCCAGCAGCTCCACCGTGGGGACTTCAAGAGCTTTCTTT. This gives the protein CASSSTVGTSRAFF.

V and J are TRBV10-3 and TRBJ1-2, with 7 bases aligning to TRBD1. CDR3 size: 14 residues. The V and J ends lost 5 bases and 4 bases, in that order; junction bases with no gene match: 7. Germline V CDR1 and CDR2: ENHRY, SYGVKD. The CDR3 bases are TGTGCCATCAGTCGACAGGGCGAAGGCTATGGCTACACCTTC. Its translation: CAISRQGEGYGYTF.

The DNA for the CDR3 is TGCGCCAGCAGCCAAGCTGGGGCGAAGGACTATGGCTACACCTTC. Translation: CASSQAGAKDYGYTF. The V and J genes are TRBV4-1 and TRBJ1-2, with a weak D call TRBD1 (5 bases). This CDR3 region has 15 residues. CDR1 is MGHRA, CDR2 YSYEKL, per germline. V lost 1 base and J 3 bases, leaving 12 bases between the germline ends.

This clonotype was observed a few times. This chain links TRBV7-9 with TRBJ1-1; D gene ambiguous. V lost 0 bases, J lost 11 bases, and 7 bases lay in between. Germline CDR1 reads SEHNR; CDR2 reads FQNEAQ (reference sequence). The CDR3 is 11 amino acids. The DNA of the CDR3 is TGTGCCAGCAGCTTAGCGGTACTGGCTTTCTTT. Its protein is CASSLAVLAFF.

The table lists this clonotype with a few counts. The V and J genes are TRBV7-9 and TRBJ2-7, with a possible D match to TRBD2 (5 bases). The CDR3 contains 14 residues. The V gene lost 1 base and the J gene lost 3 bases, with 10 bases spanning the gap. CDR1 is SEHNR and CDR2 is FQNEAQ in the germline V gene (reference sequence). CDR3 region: CASSLDGGYYEQYF. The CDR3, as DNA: TGTGCCAGCAGCTTAGACGGAGGCTACTACGAGCAGTACTTC.